Following are 20 T cell receptor beta chains from one sample sequenced in a study of blood T cell repertoires in COVID-19. Repertoires were generated with immunoSEQ multiplex PCR, while TCRdb's copy carries only in-frame clones and drops some. Among fewer than 500,000 clones listed, roughly 86% were seen once. Sequences were obtained from peripheral blood. Receptors originate from a human donor with acute or convalescent COVID-19. The donor label of this sample is uncertain.

The rearrangement uses TRBV30 and TRBJ2-3, with TRBD2 matching over 11 bases. Germline loops: CDR1 GTSNPN, CDR2 SVGIG (reference sequence). The CDR3 is 18 residues long. Trimming removed 3 bases from V and 2 bases from J; junction bases left unmatched: 13. DNA for the CDR3: TGTGCCTGGAGCCCGTTACACGGGACTAGCGGAAACACAGATACGCAGTATTTT. Translating gives CAWSPLHGTSGNTDTQYF.

The chain joins TRBV5-1 to TRBJ1-2; weak D call: TRBD1 (6 bases). The germline V gene encodes CDR1 SGHRS and CDR2 YFSETQ. V dropped 1 base and J dropped 6 bases, with 13 bases sitting between them. The CDR3 is made up of 14 amino acids. The CDR3 bases are TGCGCCAGCAGCTTGCCAGGGACAACCGATGGCTACACCTTC. As protein: CASSLPGTTDGYTF.

This rearrangement joins TRBV5-4 to TRBJ1-2; 9 bases are a match to TRBD1. Trimming took 3 bases from V and 7 from J; bases not matched to a gene: 10. Germline V lookup: CDR1 SGHNT, CDR2 YYREEE (reference sequence). The CDR3 totals 15 residues. CDR3 in DNA: TGTGCCAGCAGCTCCGGAGGGACAGGGTCGGGTGGCTACACCTTC. Residues: CASSSGGTGSGGYTF. Combining the CDR3 with reference TRBV5-4 and TRBJ1-2 gives the whole variable domain ETGVTQSPTHLIKTRGQQVTLRCSSQSGHNTVSWYQQALGQGPQFIFQYYREEENGRGNFPPRFSGLQFPNYSSELNVNALELDDSALYLCASSSGGTGSGGYTFGSGTRLTVV.

CDR3 residues: CASSREATGGPTDTQYF. The CDR3 DNA reads TGTGCCAGCAGCCGCGAGGCGACAGGGGGGCCCACAGATACGCAGTATTTT. V and J are TRBV7-2 and TRBJ2-3; 9 bases are a match to TRBD1. The CDR3 runs 17 residues. J gave up 2 bases and V 5 bases, and 11 bases lay outside the gene matches. Germline CDR1 SGHTA, CDR2 FQGNSA. The whole variable domain, remainder taken from reference TRBV7-2 and TRBJ2-3, is GAGVSQSPSNKVTEKGKDVELRCDPISGHTALYWYRQSLGQGLEFLIYFQGNSAPDKSGLPSDRFSAERTGGSVSTLTIQRTQQEDSAVYLCASSREATGGPTDTQYFGPGTRLTVL.

V and J are TRBV7-2 and TRBJ2-1; 10 nucleotides align to TRBD2. In germline, CDR1 is SGHTA, CDR2 FQGNSA. Trimming cost V 5 bases and J 7 bases; bases outside gene matches: 8. This CDR3 spans 15 amino acids. The chain's CDR3 is CASSISGGPGNEQFF. CDR3 nucleotide sequence: TGTGCCAGCAGCATTAGCGGGGGGCCGGGGAATGAGCAGTTCTTC.

The chain couples TRBV7-8 to TRBJ2-5; maybe TRBD2 (6 bases). Trimming cost V 3 bases and J 4 bases, with 9 bases left between them. Germline CDR1 is SGHVS and CDR2 is FQNEAQ. The CDR3 totals 13 residues. The CDR3 nucleotides read TGTGCCAGCAGCTTTGGGGGGTCAGAGACCCAGTACTTC. This encodes CASSFGGSETQYF.

J is TRBJ1-3 and V is TRBV15, with TRBD1 as a possible D gene (5 bases). The CDR3 spans 14 residues. Per the germline V gene, CDR1 is LNHNV and CDR2 is YYDKDF (reference sequence). V was pared by 8 bases and J by 0 bases, with 11 bases between. The CDR3, as DNA: TGTGCCACCGGGTCGGGGGACTCTGGAAACACCATATATTTT. Translated: CATGSGDSGNTIYF.

The CDR3 DNA is TGTGCCAGTAGTATAGATTATCCCCCGGGAGAGACCCAGTACTTC. This sequence encodes CASSIDYPPGETQYF. The genes are TRBV19 and TRBJ2-5; D not resolved. The CDR3 consists of 15 residues. Trimming left V 0 bases short and J 4 bases short, with 12 bases between. Germline-derived CDR1 and CDR2 are LNHDA and SQIVND (reference sequence).

The chain has TRBV12-3 or TRBV12-4 and TRBJ2-2; 7 bases fit TRBD1. With 6 bases clipped from V and 5 bases from J, the junction kept 3 bases outside the gene matches. The CDR3 sequence is 13 residues long. CDR3 residues: CASSIQGTGELFF. The CDR3 DNA sequence: TGTGCCAGCAGCATACAGGGGACCGGGGAGCTGTTTTTT.

V gene TRBV6-6 combines with J gene TRBJ1-1; no clear D gene. V was cut by 2 bases and J by 4 bases, with 17 bases left in between. Germline-derived CDR1 and CDR2 are MNHNY and SVGAGI (reference sequence). The CDR3 is 16 amino acids. CDR3 DNA: TGTGCCAGCAGTTACGCAGAGGGTATGGCGGGCACTGAAGCTTTCTTT. Protein: CASSYAEGMAGTEAFF.

V gene TRBV30 combines with J gene TRBJ1-5; possible D gene TRBD1, 6 bases. CDR1 GTSNPN and CDR2 SVGIG come from the germline V gene (reference sequence). V gave up 2 bases and J gave up 9 bases, with 20 bases separating them. The CDR3 has 15 amino acids. The CDR3 nucleotides are TGTGCCTGGAGTCCGGGTGGACAGCTTGCGTGGCCCCAGCATTTT. This translates into CAWSPGGQLAWPQHF.

This rearrangement joins TRBV10-2 to TRBJ1-1; the match to TRBD1 covers 7 bases. CDR1 is WSHSY and CDR2 is SAAADI in the germline V gene. This CDR3 has 16 amino acids. V was clipped by 2 bases and J by 0 bases; unmatched bases: 6. DNA for the CDR3: TGCGCCAGCAGTGAGGGACAGGCGGTTATGAACACTGAAGCTTTCTTT. Its protein is CASSEGQAVMNTEAFF.

This rearrangement joins TRBV28 to TRBJ1-6, with D possibly being TRBD1 (6 bases). This CDR3 comprises 16 residues. CDR1 MDHEN and CDR2 SYDVKM come from the germline V gene. V was pared by 5 bases and J by 0 bases, with 11 bases between. CDR3 region: CASSTTGSSYNSPLHF. CDR3 nucleotides: TGTGCCAGCAGTACCACAGGGAGCTCCTATAATTCACCCCTCCACTTT.

The V call is TRBV7-6, the J call TRBJ2-3, with D possibly being TRBD1 (6 bases). Trimming took 6 bases from V and 3 from J, leaving 16 bases between them. This CDR3 contains 15 residues. Germline V lookup: CDR1 SGHVS, CDR2 FNYEAQ. The CDR3 is CASSFLTGATDTQYF. The CDR3 DNA sequence: TGTGCCAGCAGTTTCCTGACAGGTGCGACAGATACGCAGTATTTT. Supplemented by reference TRBV7-6 and TRBJ2-3, the full variable domain reads GAGVSQSPRYKVTKRGQDVALRCDPISGHVSLYWYRQALGQGPEFLTYFNYEAQQDKSGLPNDRFSAERPEGSISTLTIQRTEQRDSAMYRCASSFLTGATDTQYFGPGTRLTVL.

The chain recombines TRBV6-5 with TRBJ2-2; 7 nucleotides agree with TRBD1. This CDR3 region has 13 residues. CDR1 and CDR2 (germline): MNHEY, SVGAGI. After removal of 6 bases from V and 6 bases from J, the junction contained 4 bases not matched to a gene. The CDR3 sequence: CASRTDRAGELFF. The CDR3 coding sequence is TGTGCCAGCAGAACCGACAGGGCCGGGGAGCTGTTTTTT.

The CDR3 DNA follows: TGTGCCAGCAGCTCCGACAGGAGATCTTTCTTT. The encoded protein is CASSSDRRSFF. The gene calls are TRBV7-9 and TRBJ1-1; tentatively, D is TRBD1 (6 bases). The CDR3 covers 11 residues. Germline assignment: CDR1 SEHNR and CDR2 FQNEAQ (reference sequence). Trimming pared 4 bases from V and 12 bases from J, leaving 12 bases between.

V gene TRBV19 combines with J gene TRBJ1-5; 11 nucleotides align to TRBD1. Germline V gene data show CDR1 as LNHDA and CDR2 as SQIVND (reference sequence). The trim removed 6 bases at V and 11 bases at J, leaving 9 bases unmatched. CDR3 length: 14 residues. CDR3 in amino acids: CASRDRGRRRSQHF. DNA of the CDR3: TGTGCCAGTAGGGACAGGGGGCGAAGAAGGTCCCAGCATTTT.

Regarding this clone: The identical CDR3 is also encoded by other nucleotide sequences in the sample. The chain uses TRBV5-1 and TRBJ2-1, with a weak D call TRBD2 (6 bases). Trimming removed 4 bases from V and 0 bases from J, with 8 bases in between. This CDR3 has 14 residues. The V gene's germline CDR1 is SGHRS and CDR2 YFSETQ. The CDR3 bases are TGCGCCAGCAGCCGGGGGAGCTCCTACAATGAGCAGTTCTTC. It encodes CASSRGSSYNEQFF.

The chain recombines TRBV4-1 with TRBJ2-1; TRBD2 aligns across 7 bases. J gave up 1 base and V 7 bases, and 10 bases lay outside the gene matches. Germline CDR1 is MGHRA and CDR2 is YSYEKL. The CDR3 totals 16 residues. CDR3 DNA: TGCGCCAGCAAGCTTTCCAGCGGGGAATCCTACAATGAGCAGTTCTTC. This translates into CASKLSSGESYNEQFF.

The chain couples TRBV24-1 to TRBJ1-5; no reliable D call. The V gene's germline CDR1 is KGHDR and CDR2 SFDVKD. This CDR3 region has 13 residues. V lost 6 bases and J lost 5, with 10 bases in between. CDR3 bases: TGTGCCACCAGTTTCAGGAAAGATCAGCCCCAGCATTTT. Translating gives CATSFRKDQPQHF.